This TCR beta chain comes out of a study of graft-versus-host responses after intestinal transplantation. Study-wide background: Recipients were all induced with anti-thymocyte globulin, then given tacrolimus and steroids for 2 to 3 years.

Overall study findings and caveats: The presence of high graft-versus-host to host-versus-graft clonal ratios in allografts characterized patients with graft-donor T cell macrochimerism. Recipient marrow contained GvH clones, some of which appeared first in ileum or blood. Early post-transplant HvG declines showed an association with peak circulating GvH clone levels.

This table comes from immunoSEQ multiplex PCR, and its TCRdb copy is limited to in-frame clones, with some not included. This sample has approximately 76,000 clones, with under 90% found just once. A word on this clone: Its target is unknown.

Sequenced material: unstimulated CD4+ T cells sorted from spleen or lymph node cells, taken before transplant. The sequence was collected from a human donor who was the organ donor for an intestinal transplant.

Here the CDR3 DNA reads TGTGCCAGCAGTTACGGTGGGACAGACAATTCACCCCTCCACTTT. Translating gives CASSYGGTDNSPLHF. The chain has TRBV6-5 and TRBJ1-6, with TRBD1 matching 7 bases. This CDR3 spans 15 amino acids. V dropped 2 bases and J dropped 7; count of bases not matched to a gene: 5. Germline lookup yields CDR1 MNHEY and CDR2 SVGAGI.